This T cell receptor beta chain was found in a study of T cell repertoires in cytomegalovirus infection. Turning to the study itself: Alongside well-studied HLA-B-restricted CMV epitopes, recently identified HLA-C-restricted CMV epitopes were also used. Public TCR beta signatures were indicative of both CMV infection and a matching HLA type. Overall study results and limits: HLA-C-restricted CMV-specific TCR beta clonotypes were dominant in the ex vivo response. Based on cumulative public TCR beta family frequency, carriers of CMV plus the relevant HLA were identified.

The germline V gene has CDR1 MNHNS and CDR2 SASEGT. This CDR3 has 11 residues. Trimming removed 11 bases at V and 6 bases at J, with 14 bases between. As to this clonotype: What it binds is not known.

TCRdb independently ran MiXCR on the reads; one entry per CDR3 protein. The sample shows about 920,000 distinct CDR3 sequences, approximately 31% of them seen only once. The chain uses TRBV6-1 and TRBJ2-7, with D perhaps TRBD2 (5 bases). Here the sequenced sample was cultured CD8+ T cells from PBMCs, taken from culture after CMV antigen stimulation. This TCR was sampled from a human donor in good health (CMV status not recorded). Some clones in this sample may be carry-over from other donors' samples. The DNA for the CDR3 is TGTGCCCCCGAGGGTTCGGGCGAGCAGTACGTC. Encoded protein: CAPEGSGEQYV.